The sequence of this T cell receptor (beta chain) was determined in a study of CD8 T cells in Susac syndrome (dated 2019 in TCRdb). For the wider study: The study used repertoire sequencing to test whether antigen drove CD8+ T cell activation and differentiation in Susac syndrome. General conclusions and limits of the study: The number of individuals in the TCR sequencing and HLA analysis was recognized as being relatively small.

RNA was extracted using the RNeasy kit, and about 0.45 to 1 ug of the RNA was reverse transcribed with random hexamers. TCR beta CDR3 regions were amplified with the immunoSEQ multiplex PCR assay covering 54 Vbeta and 13 Jbeta segments. PCR amplification bias was corrected using a synthetic template baseline for primer optimization and computational correction. In the original analysis: Reads were annotated to V, D and J genes per IMGT and analyzed with immunoSEQ Analyzer, keeping only productive sequences. Clonality was computed as one minus Shannon entropy normalized by log2 of the number of productive unique sequences. For each patient and control, public and private clones were evaluated within the 100 most prevalent clones. Susac-specific clones were defined as absent from healthy and MS cohorts, about 1,100 published viral clones and other ImmuneACCESS disease sequences. TCRdb reworked the public reads: Q25 trimming with fastp, MiXCR clone assembly, productive beta chains retained. Entries that share a CDR3 protein sequence are merged under the most common genes and DNA. V and J calls and clone size were set by TCRdb, not the authors. Across this sample there are approximately 230,000 distinct CDR3 sequences, with roughly 93% seen only once. Approximately 0.072% of the sample belongs to the ten largest clones.

Compared with germline, V lacks 6 bases and J lacks 5 bases; bases without a gene match: 5. The CDR3, cysteine through phenylalanine, is 13 amino acids long. The entry retains the CDR3 DNA only, 39 bases that are in frame from base 1. The germline V gene gives CDR1 as MNHEY and CDR2 as SVGAGI. As to this clonotype: Which antigen it targets is not known. No quality values exist for individual bases; no much larger clone is one base distant.

High-throughput TCR beta sequencing profiled peripheral blood CD8+ and CD4+ T cells from healthy donors, Susac syndrome patients and multiple sclerosis patients. The multiple sclerosis controls were treatment-naive patients who had stable or active relapsing-remitting disease and met the revised McDonald criteria. Bulk CD8+ and CD4+ T cells were purified by magnetic negative isolation, while CD8+ TEMRA cells were enriched using FACS. Blood was drawn into EDTA tubes, processed within 24 hours, and PBMCs were isolated by density gradient centrifugation. PBMCs intended for TCR sequencing were cryopreserved in liquid nitrogen and were subsequently thawed in a 37 degrees C water bath. The sorted or isolated CD4+, CD8+ and CD8+ TEMRA cells had a purity of 90% or higher.

The sequenced material came from CD4+ T cells from PBMCs. Rearrangement joined TRBV6-5 to TRBJ1-1, with 8 bases matching TRBD1. The origin of this receptor is a human donor with multiple sclerosis. The CDR3 region has the sequence CASSLDRVTEAFF. The nucleotides are TGTGCCAGCAGCTTGGACAGGGTTACTGAAGCTTTCTTT.